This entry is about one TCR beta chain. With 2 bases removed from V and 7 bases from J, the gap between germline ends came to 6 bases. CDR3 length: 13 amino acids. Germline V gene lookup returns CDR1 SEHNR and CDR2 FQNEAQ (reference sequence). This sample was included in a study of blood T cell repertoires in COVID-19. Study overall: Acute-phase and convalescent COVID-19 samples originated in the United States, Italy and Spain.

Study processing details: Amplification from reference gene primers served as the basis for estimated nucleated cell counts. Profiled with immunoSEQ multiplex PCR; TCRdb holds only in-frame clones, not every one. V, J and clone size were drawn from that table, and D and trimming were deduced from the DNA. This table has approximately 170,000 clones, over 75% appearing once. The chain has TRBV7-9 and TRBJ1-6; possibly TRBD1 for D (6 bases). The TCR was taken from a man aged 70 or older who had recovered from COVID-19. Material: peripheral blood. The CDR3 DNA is TGTGCCAGCAGCTTACAGGGGAATTCACCCCTCCACTTT. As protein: CASSLQGNSPLHF.